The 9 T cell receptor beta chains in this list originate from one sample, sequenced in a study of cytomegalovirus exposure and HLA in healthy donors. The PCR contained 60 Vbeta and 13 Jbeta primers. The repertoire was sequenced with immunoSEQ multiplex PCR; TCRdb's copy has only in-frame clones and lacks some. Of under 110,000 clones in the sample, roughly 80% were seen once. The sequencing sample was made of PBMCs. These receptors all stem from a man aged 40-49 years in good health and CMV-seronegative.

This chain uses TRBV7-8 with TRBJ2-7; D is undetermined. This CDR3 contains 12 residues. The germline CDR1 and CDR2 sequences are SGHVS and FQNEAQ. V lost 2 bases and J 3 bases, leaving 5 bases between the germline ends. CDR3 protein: CASSLFGYEQYF. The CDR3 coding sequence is TGTGCCAGCAGCTTATTCGGCTACGAGCAGTACTTC.

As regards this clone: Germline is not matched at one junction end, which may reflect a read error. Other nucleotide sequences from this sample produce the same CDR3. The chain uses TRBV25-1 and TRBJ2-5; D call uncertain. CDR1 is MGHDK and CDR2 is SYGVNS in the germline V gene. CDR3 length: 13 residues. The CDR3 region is CASSEFEPKAQYF. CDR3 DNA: TGTGCCAGCAGTGAATTTGAACCAAAAGCCCAATACTTC.

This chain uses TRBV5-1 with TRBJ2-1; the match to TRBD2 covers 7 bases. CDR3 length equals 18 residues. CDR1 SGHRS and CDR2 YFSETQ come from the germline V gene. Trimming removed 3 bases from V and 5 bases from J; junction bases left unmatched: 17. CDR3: CASSWGLPGGKDNNEQFF. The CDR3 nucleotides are TGCGCCAGCAGCTGGGGGTTGCCCGGGGGGAAAGACAACAATGAGCAGTTCTTC.

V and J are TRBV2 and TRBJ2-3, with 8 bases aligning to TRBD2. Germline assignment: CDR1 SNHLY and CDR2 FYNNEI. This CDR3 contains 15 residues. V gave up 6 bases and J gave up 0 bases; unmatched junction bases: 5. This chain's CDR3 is CASSGSGGSTDTQYF. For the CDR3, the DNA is TGTGCCAGCAGCGGAAGCGGGGGTAGCACAGATACGCAGTATTTT.

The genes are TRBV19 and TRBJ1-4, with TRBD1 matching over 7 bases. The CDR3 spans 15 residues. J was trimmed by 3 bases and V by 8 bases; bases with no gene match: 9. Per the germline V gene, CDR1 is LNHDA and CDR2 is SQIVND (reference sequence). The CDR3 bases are TGTGCCAGTCTCGACAGGGTCAGTCCTAATGAAAAACTGTTTTTT. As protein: CASLDRVSPNEKLFF.

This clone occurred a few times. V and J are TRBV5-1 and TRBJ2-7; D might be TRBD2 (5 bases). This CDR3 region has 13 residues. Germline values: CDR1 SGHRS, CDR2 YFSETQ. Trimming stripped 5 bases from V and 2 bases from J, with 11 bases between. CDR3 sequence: CASRTDGTYEQYF. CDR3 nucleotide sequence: TGCGCCAGCAGAACCGACGGGACCTACGAGCAGTACTTC.

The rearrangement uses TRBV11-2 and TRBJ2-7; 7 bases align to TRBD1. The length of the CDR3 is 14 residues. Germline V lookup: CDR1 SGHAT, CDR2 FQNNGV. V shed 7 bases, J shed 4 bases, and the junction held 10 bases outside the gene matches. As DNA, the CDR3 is TGTGCCAGCACCGCACCTGGCAGGGGGTACGAGCAGTACTTC. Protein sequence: CASTAPGRGYEQYF.

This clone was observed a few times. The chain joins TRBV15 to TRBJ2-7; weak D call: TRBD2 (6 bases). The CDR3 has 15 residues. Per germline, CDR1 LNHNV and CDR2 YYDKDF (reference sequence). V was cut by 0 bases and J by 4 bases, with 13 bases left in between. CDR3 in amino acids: CATSRDPGTGYEQYF. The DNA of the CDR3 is TGTGCCACCAGCAGAGATCCAGGGACTGGGTACGAGCAGTACTTC.

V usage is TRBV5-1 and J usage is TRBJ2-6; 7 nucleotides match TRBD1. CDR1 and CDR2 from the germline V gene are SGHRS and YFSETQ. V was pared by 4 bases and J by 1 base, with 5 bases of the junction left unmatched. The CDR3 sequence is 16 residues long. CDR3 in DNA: TGCGCCAGCAGCGGCCAGGGGGTTTCTGGGGCCAACGTCCTGACTTTC. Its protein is CASSGQGVSGANVLTF. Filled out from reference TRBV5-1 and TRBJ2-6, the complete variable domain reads KAGVTQTPRYLIKTRGQQVTLSCSPISGHRSVSWYQQTPGQGLQFLFEYFSETQRNKGNFPGRFSGRQFSNSRSEMNVSTLELGDSALYLCASSGQGVSGANVLTFGAGSRLTVL.